These T cell receptor beta chains were read from a single sample in a study of T cells in Graves' hyperthyroidism and ophthalmopathy. TCRdb fed the multiplex PCR reads into MiXCR, producing one record per CDR3 protein. The table lists 490,000 or so distinct CDR3 sequences, less than 25% of them singletons. Material: blood. These receptors were collected from a woman aged 65 to 85 with Graves' ophthalmopathy. The CDR3 runs from the conserved cysteine through the conserved F or W. A D gene is named only where the DNA matches it firmly. Expanded clones are given a class, and other clones once, few, many or no size at all.

J gene	D gene	V gene	clone size	CDR3 DNA	CDR3 protein
TRBJ1-6	-	TRBV6-2/TRBV6-3	-	TGTGCCAGCAGTACAATAGGGGAGGCCTATAATTCACCCCTCCACTTT	CASSTIGEAYNSPLHF
TRBJ2-7	TRBD2	TRBV6-1	-	TGTGCCAGCAGTCGAGCGGGAGGTTCTCGTGAGCAGTACTTC	CASSRAGGSREQYF
TRBJ2-2	-	TRBV13	-	TGTGCCAGCAGCTTAGACAGGGTTTTGGCCGGGGAGCTGTTTTTT	CASSLDRVLAGELFF
TRBJ2-7	TRBD2	TRBV10-1	few	TGCGCCAGCAGTCCTATGGGACTAGCGGGACTCAACGAGCAGTACTTC	CASSPMGLAGLNEQYF
TRBJ1-3	-	TRBV6-2/TRBV6-3	few	TGTGCCAGCAGTTACGACGGTGGAAACACCATATATTTT	CASSYDGGNTIYF
TRBJ1-1	-	TRBV7-9	-	TGTGCCACCGTACCCACAGGGATCAACACTGAAGCTTTCTTT	CATVPTGINTEAFF
TRBJ2-7	TRBD1	TRBV5-1	few	TGCGCCAGCAGCTTCGGGGACAGGGCTACCTACGAGCAGTACTTC	CASSFGDRATYEQYF
TRBJ1-5	TRBD1	TRBV10-3	-	TGTGCCATCAGTAGTACCACAGGGGGCAATCAGCCCCAGCATTTT	CAISSTTGGNQPQHF
TRBJ2-7	TRBD2	TRBV12-3/TRBV12-4	few	TGTGCCAGCAGTCGGGGGGGTAGCGGGAGCCACGAGCAGTACTTC	CASSRGGSGSHEQYF
TRBJ2-1	-	TRBV30	-	TGTGCCTGGAGTCCCCCGGGGCTAGCACGATTCTTC	CAWSPPGLARFF
TRBJ1-1	-	TRBV3-1	many	TGTGCCAGCAGCCCCCGGGGGGGTTGGCCTGAAGCTTTCTTT	CASSPRGGWPEAFF
TRBJ1-4	-	TRBV10-3	-	TGTGCCATCAGTGAGTCGGGGGGTAATGAAAAACTGTTTTTT	CAISESGGNEKLFF
TRBJ1-1	-	TRBV29-1	-	TGCAGCGTTCAGGGATGGAGGGGAATGAACACTGAAGCTTTCTTT	CSVQGWRGMNTEAFF
TRBJ1-6	TRBD1	TRBV7-9	once	TGTGCCAGCAGCTTAGCGTGGGACAGGAATTCACCCCTCCACTTT	CASSLAWDRNSPLHF
TRBJ2-7	TRBD2	TRBV27	few	TGTGCCAGCAGTTTATCACTAGCGGGAGGTTACGAGCAGTACTTC	CASSLSLAGGYEQYF
TRBJ2-1	TRBD1	TRBV28	many	TGTGCCAGCAGTTTGGGGGGACAGGGTTACAATGAGCAGTTCTTC	CASSLGGQGYNEQFF
TRBJ2-2	TRBD2	TRBV30	-	TGTGCCTGTAGCGGGAGAAGCACCGGGGAGCTGTTTTTT	CACSGRSTGELFF
TRBJ2-3	-	TRBV2	-	TGTGCCACTCGCGGGGACAGAGTCACAGATACGCAGTATTTT	CATRGDRVTDTQYF
TRBJ1-5	-	TRBV12-3/TRBV12-4	-	TGTGTCAGCAGTTTCTCCGGACCTAGCACGGATCAGCCCCAGCATTTT	CVSSFSGPSTDQPQHF
TRBJ2-7	-	TRBV6-5	few	TGTGCCAGCAGTTACGAAAAGGGGAAGTACGAGCAGTACTTC	CASSYEKGKYEQYF
TRBJ1-4	TRBD1	TRBV10-1	-	TGCGCCAGCAGCCGGACAGGAGGCGGAAAACTGTTTTTT	CASSRTGGGKLFF
TRBJ2-1	TRBD1	TRBV28	-	TGTGCCAGCAGTTTGTATGGATTAGGGGGCGACAATGAGCAGTTCTTC	CASSLYGLGGDNEQFF
TRBJ1-4	-	TRBV14	many	TGTGCCAGCAGCCAAGATCAGGGAAAACTGTTTTTT	CASSQDQGKLFF
TRBJ2-7	TRBD1	TRBV6-6	-	TGTGCCAGCAGTTACTCCTGGGACAGCAAATACGAGCAGTACTTC	CASSYSWDSKYEQYF
TRBJ2-1	TRBD2	TRBV24-1	-	TGTGCCACCTCGGGCCTAGCGGGATCCGATGAGCAGTTCTTC	CATSGLAGSDEQFF
TRBJ2-7	TRBD1	TRBV28	many	TGTGCCAGCAGCTCCGGGGGACAGGATTCCTACGAGCAGTACTTC	CASSSGGQDSYEQYF
TRBJ1-6	-	TRBV30	few	TGTGCCTGGAGTGCCCGGTCCAGGCAGTCACCCCTCCACTTT	CAWSARSRQSPLHF
TRBJ2-4	-	TRBV20-1	-	TGCAGTGCTAGAGGCACCGTGCACGCGGGAAACATTCAGTACTTC	CSARGTVHAGNIQYF
TRBJ2-1	TRBD1	TRBV18	few	TGTGCCAGCTCACCAGACAGGGGGCTTAACAATGAGCAGTTCTTC	CASSPDRGLNNEQFF
TRBJ1-1	-	TRBV27	-	TGTGCCAGTAGAAACGGTCAACCCCTGAACACTGAAGCTTTCTTT	CASRNGQPLNTEAFF
TRBJ1-1	TRBD1	TRBV28	many	TGTGCCAGCATCACACTCCGGACAGGGAACACTGAAGCTTTCTTT	CASITLRTGNTEAFF
TRBJ1-2	TRBD1	TRBV20-1	few	TGCAGTGCTAGAGATCCAGGGACAGGCGGCTATGGCTACACCTTC	CSARDPGTGGYGYTF